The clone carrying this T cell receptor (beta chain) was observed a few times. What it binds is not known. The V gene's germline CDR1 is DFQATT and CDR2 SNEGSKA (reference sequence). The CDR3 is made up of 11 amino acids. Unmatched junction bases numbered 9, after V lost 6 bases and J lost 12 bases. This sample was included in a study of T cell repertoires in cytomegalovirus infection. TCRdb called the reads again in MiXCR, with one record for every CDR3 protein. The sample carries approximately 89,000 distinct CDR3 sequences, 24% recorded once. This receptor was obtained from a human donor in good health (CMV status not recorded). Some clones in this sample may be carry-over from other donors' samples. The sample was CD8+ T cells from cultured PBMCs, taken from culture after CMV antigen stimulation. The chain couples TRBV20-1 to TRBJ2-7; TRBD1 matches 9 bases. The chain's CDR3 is CSASRDRERYF. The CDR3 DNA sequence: TGCAGTGCCAGCCGGGACAGGGAAAGGTACTTC.